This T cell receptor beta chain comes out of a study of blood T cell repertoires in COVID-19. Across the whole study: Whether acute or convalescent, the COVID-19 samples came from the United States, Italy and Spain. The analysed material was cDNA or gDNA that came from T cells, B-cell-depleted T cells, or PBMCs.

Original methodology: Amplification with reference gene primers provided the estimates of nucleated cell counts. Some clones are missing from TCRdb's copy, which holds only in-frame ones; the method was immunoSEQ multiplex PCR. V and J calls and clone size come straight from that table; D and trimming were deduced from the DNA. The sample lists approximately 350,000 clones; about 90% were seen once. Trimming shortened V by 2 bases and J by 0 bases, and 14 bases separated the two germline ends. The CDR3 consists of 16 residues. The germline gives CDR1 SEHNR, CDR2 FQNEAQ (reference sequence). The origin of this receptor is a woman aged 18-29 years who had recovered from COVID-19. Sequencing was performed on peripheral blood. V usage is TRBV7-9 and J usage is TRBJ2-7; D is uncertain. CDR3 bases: TGTGCCAGCAGCTTAATTTTTGGAGACGGCTCCTACGAGCAGTACGTC. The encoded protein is CASSLIFGDGSYEQYV.